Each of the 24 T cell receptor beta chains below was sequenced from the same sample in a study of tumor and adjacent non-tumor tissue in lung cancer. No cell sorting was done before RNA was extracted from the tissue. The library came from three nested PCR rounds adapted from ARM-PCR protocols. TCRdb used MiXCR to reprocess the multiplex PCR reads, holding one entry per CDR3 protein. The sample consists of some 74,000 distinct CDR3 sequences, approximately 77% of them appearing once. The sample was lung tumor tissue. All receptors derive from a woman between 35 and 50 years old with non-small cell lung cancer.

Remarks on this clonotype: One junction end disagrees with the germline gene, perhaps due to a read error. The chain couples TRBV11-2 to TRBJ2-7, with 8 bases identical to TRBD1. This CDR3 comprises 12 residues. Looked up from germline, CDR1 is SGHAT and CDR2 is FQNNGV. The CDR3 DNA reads TGTGGCAGCAGCCGGACAGGGTTCCAGCATTACTTC. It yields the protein CGSSRTGFQHYF.

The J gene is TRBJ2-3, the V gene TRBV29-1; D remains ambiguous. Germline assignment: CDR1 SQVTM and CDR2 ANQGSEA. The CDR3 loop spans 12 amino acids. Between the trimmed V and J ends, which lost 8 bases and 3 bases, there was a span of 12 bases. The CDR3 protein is CSTSIGTDTQYF. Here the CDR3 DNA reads TGCAGCACAAGCATCGGGACAGATACGCAGTATTTT.

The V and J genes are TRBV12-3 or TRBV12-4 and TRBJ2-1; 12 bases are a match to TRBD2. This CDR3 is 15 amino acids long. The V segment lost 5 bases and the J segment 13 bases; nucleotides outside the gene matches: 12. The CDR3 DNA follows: TGTGCCAGCAGTCCCACTAGCGGGGGGACCAAGATTCAGTTCTTC. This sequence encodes CASSPTSGGTKIQFF.

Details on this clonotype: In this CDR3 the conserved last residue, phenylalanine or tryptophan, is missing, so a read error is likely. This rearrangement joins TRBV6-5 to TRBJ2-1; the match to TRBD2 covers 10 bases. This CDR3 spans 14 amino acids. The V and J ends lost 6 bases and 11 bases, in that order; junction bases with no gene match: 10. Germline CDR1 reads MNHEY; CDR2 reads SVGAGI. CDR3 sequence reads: CASRPSGSGGKQFL. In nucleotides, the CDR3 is TGTGCCAGCAGACCTAGCGGGAGCGGAGGTAAGCAGTTCTTG.

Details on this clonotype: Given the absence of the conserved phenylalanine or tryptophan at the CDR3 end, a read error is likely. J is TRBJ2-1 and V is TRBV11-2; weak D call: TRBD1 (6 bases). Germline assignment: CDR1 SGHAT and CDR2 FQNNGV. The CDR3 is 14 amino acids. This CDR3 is CVSSRRGTDNEQFI. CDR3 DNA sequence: TGTGTCAGCTCCCGAAGGGGGACCGACAATGAGCAGTTCATC.

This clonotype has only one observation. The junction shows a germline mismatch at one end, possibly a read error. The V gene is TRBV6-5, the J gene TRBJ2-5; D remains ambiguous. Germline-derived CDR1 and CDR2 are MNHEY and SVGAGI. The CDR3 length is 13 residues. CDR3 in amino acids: CARSYSREETQYF. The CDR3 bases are TGTGCCAGAAGTTATAGTAGGGAAGAGACTCAGTACTTC.

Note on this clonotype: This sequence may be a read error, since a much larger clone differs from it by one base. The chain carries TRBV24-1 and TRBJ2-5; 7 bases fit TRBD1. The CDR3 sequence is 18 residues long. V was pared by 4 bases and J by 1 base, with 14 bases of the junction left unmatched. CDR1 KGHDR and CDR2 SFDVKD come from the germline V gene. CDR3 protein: CATSEGASGQIVQETQYF. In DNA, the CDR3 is TGTGCCACCAGTGAGGGGGCCTCGGGACAGATAGTCCAAGAGACCCAGTACTTC.

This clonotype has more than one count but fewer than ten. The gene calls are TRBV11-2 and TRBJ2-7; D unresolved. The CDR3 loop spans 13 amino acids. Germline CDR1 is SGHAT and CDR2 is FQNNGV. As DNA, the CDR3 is TGTGCTAACAGCTTACGTCCAGTTTTGGGGCAGTACTTC. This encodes CANSLRPVLGQYF. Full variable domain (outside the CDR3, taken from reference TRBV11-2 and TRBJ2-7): EAGVAQSPRYKIIEKRQSVAFWCNPISGHATLYWYQQILGQGPKLLIQFQNNGVVDDSQLPKDRFSAERLKGVDSTLKIQPAKLEDSAVYLCANSLRPVLGQYFGPGTRLTVT.

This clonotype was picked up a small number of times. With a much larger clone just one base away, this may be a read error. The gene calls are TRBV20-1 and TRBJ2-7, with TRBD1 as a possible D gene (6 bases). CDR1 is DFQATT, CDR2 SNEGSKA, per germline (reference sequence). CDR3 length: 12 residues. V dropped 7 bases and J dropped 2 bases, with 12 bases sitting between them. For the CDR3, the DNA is TGCAGTGTTAACGGGGACACCTACGAGCAGTACTTC. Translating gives CSVNGDTYEQYF.

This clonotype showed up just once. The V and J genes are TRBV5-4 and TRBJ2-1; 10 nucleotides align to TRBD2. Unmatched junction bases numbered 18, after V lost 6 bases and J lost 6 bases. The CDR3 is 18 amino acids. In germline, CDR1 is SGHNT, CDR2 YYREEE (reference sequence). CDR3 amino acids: CASIGTSNLAGVLNEQFF. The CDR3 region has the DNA TGTGCCAGCATCGGGACAAGCAATCTAGCGGGAGTCCTCAATGAGCAGTTCTTC.

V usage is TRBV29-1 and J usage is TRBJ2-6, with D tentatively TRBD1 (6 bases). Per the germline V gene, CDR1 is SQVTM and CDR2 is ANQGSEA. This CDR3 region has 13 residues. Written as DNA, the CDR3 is TGCATCATGGGGGCGCCGGGGGCCAACGTCCTGACTTTC. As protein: CIMGAPGANVLTF. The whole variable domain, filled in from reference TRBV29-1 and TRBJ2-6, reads SAVISQKPSRDICQRGTSLTIQCQVDSQVTMMFWYRQQPGQSLTLIATANQGSEATYESGFVIDKFPISRPNLTFSTLTVSNMSPEDSSIYLCIMGAPGANVLTFGAGSRLTVL.

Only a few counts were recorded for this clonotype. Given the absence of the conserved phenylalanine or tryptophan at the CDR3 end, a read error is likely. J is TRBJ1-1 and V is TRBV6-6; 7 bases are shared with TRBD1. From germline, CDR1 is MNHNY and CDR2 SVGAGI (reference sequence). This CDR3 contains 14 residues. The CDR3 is CASSIQGSNTEAFS. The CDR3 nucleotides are TGTGCCAGCAGTATACAGGGGTCGAACACCGAAGCTTTCTCT.

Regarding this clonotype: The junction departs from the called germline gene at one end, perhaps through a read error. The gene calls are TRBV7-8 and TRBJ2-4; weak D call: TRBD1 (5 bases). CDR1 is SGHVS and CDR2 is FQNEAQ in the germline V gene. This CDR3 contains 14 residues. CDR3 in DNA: TGTGCCAGCAACCCGACAGTAGCCAAAAACATTCAGTGCTTC. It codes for CASNPTVAKNIQCF.

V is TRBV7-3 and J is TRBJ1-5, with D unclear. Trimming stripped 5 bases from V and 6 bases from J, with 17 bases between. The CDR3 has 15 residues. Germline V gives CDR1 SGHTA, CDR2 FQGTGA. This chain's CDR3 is CASSRDGVTIQPQHF. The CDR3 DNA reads TGTGCCAGCAGCCGCGACGGGGTAACCATTCAGCCCCAGCATTTT. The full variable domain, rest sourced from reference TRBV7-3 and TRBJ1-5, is GAGVSQTPSNKVTEKGKYVELRCDPISGHTALYWYRQSLGQGPEFLIYFQGTGAADDSGLPNDRFFAVRPEGSVSTLKIQRTERGDSAVYLCASSRDGVTIQPQHFGDGTRLSIL.

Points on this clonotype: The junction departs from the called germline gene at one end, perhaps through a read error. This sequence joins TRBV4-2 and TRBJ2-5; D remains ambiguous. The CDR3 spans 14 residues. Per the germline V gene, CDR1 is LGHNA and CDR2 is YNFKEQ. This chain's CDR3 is CASSQEVTSPTQYF. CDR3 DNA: TGTGCTAGCAGCCAAGAAGTGACAAGCCCGACCCAGTACTTC.

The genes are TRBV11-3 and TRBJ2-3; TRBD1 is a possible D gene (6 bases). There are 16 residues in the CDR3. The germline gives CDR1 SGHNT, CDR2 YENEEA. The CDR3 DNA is TGTGTCAACAGCCTTCGAAGAGGGGGAAGGATAGATACGCAGTATTTT. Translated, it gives CVNSLRRGGRIDTQYF.

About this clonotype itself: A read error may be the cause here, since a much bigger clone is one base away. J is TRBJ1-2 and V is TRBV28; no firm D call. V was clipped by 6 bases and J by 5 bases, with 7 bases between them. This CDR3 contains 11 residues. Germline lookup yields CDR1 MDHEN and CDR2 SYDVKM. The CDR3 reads CASSHKYGYTF. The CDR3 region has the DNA TGTGCCAGCAGCCACAAATATGGCTACACCTTC.

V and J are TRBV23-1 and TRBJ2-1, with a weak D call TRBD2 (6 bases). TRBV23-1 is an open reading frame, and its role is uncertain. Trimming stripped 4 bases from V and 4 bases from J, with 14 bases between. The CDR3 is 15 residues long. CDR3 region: CASSPAYGGYNEQFF. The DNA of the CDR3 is TGCGCCAGCAGTCCTGCTTATGGGGGGTACAATGAGCAGTTCTTC.

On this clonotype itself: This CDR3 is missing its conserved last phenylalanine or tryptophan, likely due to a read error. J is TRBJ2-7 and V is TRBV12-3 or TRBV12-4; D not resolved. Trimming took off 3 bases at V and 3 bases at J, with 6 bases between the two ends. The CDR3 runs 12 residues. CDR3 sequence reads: CASSFYYYEQYL. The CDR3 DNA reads TGTGCCAGCAGTTTCTACTACTACGAGCAGTACCTC.

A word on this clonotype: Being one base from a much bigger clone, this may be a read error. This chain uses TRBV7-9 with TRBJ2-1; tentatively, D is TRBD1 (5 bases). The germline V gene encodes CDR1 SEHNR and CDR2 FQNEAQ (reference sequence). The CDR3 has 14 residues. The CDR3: CASSLARQYNDQFF. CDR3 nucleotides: TGTGCCAGCAGCTTAGCTAGACAGTACAATGATCAGTTCTTC.

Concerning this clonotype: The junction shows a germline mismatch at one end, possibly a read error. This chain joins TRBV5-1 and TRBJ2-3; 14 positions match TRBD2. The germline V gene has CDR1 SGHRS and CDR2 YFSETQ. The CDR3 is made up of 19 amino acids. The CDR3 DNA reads TGCGCCAACAGGAATCCATGGACTAGCGGGGGGACTAGCATAGATACGCAGTATTTT. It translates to CANRNPWTSGGTSIDTQYF.

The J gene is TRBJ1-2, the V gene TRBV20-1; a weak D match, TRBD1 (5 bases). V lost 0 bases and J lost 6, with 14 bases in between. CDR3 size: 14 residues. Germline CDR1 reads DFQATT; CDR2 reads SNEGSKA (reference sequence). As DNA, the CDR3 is TGCAGTGCTAGAGATCAGGATAGGGGCCATGGCTACACCTTC. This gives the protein CSARDQDRGHGYTF.

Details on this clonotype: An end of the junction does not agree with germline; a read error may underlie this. CDR3 protein: CGSGLGLAGETQYF. In nucleotides, the CDR3 is TGTGGCAGCGGCTTGGGCCTAGCTGGAGAGACCCAGTACTTC. J is TRBJ2-5 and V is TRBV5-4; maybe TRBD2 (5 bases). There are 14 residues in the CDR3. Germline V gene lookup returns CDR1 SGHNT and CDR2 YYREEE (reference sequence).

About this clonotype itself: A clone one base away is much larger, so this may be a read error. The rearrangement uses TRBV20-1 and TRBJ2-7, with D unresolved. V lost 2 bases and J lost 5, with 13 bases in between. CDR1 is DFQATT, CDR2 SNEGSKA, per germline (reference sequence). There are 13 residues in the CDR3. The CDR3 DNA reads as TGCAGTGCTAGACTCCCTAGTTTAAACGAGCAGTACTTC. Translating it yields CSARLPSLNEQYF.